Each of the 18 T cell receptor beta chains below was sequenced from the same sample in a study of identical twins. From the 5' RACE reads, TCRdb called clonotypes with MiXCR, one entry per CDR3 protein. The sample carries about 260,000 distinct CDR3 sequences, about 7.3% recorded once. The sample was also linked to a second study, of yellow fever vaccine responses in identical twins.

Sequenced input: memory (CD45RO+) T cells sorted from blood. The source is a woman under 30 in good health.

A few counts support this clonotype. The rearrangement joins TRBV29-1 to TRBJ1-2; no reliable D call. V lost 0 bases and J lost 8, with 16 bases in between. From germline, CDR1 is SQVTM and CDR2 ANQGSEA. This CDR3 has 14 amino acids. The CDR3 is CSVEEFRGGGGYTF. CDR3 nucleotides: TGCAGCGTTGAAGAGTTTCGGGGTGGAGGCGGCTACACCTTC.

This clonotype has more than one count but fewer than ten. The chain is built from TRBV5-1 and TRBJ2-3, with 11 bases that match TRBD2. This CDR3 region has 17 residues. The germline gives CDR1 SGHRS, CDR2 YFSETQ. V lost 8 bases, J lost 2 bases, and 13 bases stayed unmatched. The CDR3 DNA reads TGCGCCAGGTCGATCCCGGCTAGCGGGGGGTACACAGATACGCAGTATTTT. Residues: CARSIPASGGYTDTQYF. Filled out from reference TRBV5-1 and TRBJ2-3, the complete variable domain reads KAGVTQTPRYLIKTRGQQVTLSCSPISGHRSVSWYQQTPGQGLQFLFEYFSETQRNKGNFPGRFSGRQFSNSRSEMNVSTLELGDSALYLCARSIPASGGYTDTQYFGPGTRLTVL.

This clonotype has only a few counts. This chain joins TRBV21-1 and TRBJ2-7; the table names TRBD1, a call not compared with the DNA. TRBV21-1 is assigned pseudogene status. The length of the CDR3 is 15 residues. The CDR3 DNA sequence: TGTGCCAGCGGGAGGGGACAGGGCAGATCTCGGGAGCAGTACGTC. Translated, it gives CASGRGQGRSREQYV.

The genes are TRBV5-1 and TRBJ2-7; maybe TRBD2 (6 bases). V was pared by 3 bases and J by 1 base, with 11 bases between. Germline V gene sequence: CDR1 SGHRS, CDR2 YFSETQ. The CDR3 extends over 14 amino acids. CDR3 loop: CASSSEAGSYEQYF. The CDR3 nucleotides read TGCGCCAGCAGCTCGGAGGCGGGGTCCTACGAGCAGTACTTC. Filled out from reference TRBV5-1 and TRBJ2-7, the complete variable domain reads KAGVTQTPRYLIKTRGQQVTLSCSPISGHRSVSWYQQTPGQGLQFLFEYFSETQRNKGNFPGRFSGRQFSNSRSEMNVSTLELGDSALYLCASSSEAGSYEQYFGPGTRLTVT.

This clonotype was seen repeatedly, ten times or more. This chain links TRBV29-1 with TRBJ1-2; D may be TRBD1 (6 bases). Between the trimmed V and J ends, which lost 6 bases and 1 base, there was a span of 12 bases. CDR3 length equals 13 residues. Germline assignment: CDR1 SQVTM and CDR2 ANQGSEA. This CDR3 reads CSVPHRDNYGYTF. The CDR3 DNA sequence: TGCAGCGTCCCTCACAGGGATAACTATGGCTACACCTTC.

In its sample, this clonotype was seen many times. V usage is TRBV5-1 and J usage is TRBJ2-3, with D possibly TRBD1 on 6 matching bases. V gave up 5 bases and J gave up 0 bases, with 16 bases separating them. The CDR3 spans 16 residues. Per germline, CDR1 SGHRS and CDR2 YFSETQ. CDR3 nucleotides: TGCGCCAGCAGGCCTACAGGGTCAGCTAGCACAGATACGCAGTATTTT. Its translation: CASRPTGSASTDTQYF.

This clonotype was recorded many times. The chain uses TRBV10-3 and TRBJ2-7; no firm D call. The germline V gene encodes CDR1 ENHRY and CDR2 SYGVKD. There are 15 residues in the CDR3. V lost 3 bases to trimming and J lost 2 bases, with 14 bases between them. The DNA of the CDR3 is TGTGCCATCAGTGACCGGACGGGCGGAACCTACGAGCAGTACGTC. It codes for CAISDRTGGTYEQYV.

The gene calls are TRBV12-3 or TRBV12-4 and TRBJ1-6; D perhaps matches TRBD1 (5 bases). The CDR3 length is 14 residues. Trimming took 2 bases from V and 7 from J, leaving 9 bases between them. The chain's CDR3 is CASSLRGGNSPLHF. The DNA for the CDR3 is TGTGCCAGCAGTTTAAGGGGCGGGAATTCACCCCTCCACTTT.

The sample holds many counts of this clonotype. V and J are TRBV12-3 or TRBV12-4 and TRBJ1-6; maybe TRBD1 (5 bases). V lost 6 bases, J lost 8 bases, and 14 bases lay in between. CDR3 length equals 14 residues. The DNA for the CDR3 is TGTGCCAGCAGCCGGGACTACGGAGATTCACCCCTCCACTTT. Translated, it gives CASSRDYGDSPLHF.

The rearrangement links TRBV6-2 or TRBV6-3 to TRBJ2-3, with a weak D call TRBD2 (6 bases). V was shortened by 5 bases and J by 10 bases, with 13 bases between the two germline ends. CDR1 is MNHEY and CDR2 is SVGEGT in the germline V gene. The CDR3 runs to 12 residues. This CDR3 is CASSQEGFAQYF. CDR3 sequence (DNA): TGTGCCAGCAGTCAGGAGGGATTCGCGCAGTATTTT.

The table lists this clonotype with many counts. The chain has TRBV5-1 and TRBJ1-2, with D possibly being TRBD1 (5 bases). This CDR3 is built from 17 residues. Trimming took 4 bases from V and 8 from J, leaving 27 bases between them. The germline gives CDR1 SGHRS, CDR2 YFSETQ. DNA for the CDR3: TGCGCCAGCAGCCCGGACGCGGCAGGGCTCAACATGGGGGGCTACACCTTC. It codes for CASSPDAAGLNMGGYTF.

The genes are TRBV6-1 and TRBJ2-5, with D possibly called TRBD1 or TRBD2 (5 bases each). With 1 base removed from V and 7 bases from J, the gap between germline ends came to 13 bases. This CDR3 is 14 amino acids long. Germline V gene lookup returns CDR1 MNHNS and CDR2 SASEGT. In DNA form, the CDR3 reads TGTGCCAGCAGTGAAGACCCCACGAGGGGGACCCAGTACTTC. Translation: CASSEDPTRGTQYF.

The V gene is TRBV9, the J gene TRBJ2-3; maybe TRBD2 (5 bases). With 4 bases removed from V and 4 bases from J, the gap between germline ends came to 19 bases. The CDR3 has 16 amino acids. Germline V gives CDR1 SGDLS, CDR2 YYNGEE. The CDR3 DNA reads TGTGCCAGCAGCAAAGGGTTTGGACTCCTGCCAGATACGCAGTATTTT. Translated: CASSKGFGLLPDTQYF.

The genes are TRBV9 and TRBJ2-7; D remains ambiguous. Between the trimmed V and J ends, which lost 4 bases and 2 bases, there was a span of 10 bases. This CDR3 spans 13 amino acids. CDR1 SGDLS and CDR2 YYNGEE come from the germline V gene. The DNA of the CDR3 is TGTGCCAGCAGCCCAAACCCTACCTACGAGCAGTACTTC. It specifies CASSPNPTYEQYF.

The CDR3 sequence: CASNRVGGTEAFF. In DNA, the CDR3 is TGTGCCAGCAATAGGGTAGGGGGCACTGAAGCTTTCTTT. This rearrangement joins TRBV2 to TRBJ1-1; possible D gene TRBD1, 6 bases. V lost 7 bases and J lost 4, with 13 bases in between. The CDR3 has 13 amino acids. CDR1 is SNHLY and CDR2 is FYNNEI in the germline V gene.

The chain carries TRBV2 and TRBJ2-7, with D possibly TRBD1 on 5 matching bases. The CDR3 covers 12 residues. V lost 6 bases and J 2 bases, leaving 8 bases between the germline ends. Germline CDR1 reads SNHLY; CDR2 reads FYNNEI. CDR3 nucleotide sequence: TGTGCCAGCAGACAGGTACCCTACGAGCAGTACTTC. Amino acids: CASRQVPYEQYF.

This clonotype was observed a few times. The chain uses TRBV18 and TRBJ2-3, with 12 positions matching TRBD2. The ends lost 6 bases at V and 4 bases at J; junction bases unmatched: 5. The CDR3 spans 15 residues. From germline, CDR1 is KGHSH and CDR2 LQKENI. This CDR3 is CASSRGLAGSDTQYF. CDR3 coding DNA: TGTGCCAGCTCGAGGGGACTAGCGGGCTCAGATACGCAGTATTTT.

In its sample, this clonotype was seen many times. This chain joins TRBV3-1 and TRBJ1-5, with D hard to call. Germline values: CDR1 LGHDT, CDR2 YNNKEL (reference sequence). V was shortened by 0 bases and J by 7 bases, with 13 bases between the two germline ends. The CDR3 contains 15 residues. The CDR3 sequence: CASSQDLSYSQPQHF. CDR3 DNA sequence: TGTGCCAGCAGCCAAGATCTGAGTTACAGCCAGCCCCAGCATTTT.